A single sample is the source of the 9 T cell receptor beta chains below, sequenced in a study of blood T cell repertoires in COVID-19. Profiling relied on immunoSEQ multiplex PCR, and the TCRdb table lists in-frame clones only, not all of them. This table has hundreds of thousands of clones, approximately 86% appearing once. Material: PBMCs or T cells enriched from blood (not recorded which). The source of these receptors is a woman aged 30 to 39 with acute COVID-19.

This clone was picked up a small number of times. V and J are TRBV29-1 and TRBJ2-7, with D perhaps matching TRBD1 (6 bases). Germline values: CDR1 SQVTM, CDR2 ANQGSEA. Trimming pared 4 bases from V and 2 bases from J, leaving 9 bases between. The CDR3 has 12 residues. CDR3 sequence: CSVVGQTYEQYF. The CDR3 DNA follows: TGCAGCGTTGTTGGACAGACCTACGAGCAGTACTTC.

The rearrangement links TRBV4-3 to TRBJ2-7; the match to TRBD1 covers 8 bases. The V gene's germline CDR1 is LGHNA and CDR2 YSLEER. CDR3 size: 14 residues. V lost 2 bases and J lost 3; bases outside the gene matches: 3. This CDR3 reads CASSQKTGDYEQYF. CDR3 nucleotide sequence: TGCGCCAGCAGCCAAAAGACAGGGGACTACGAGCAGTACTTC.

The V call is TRBV19, the J call TRBJ2-3; 8 nucleotides line up with TRBD1. V trimming: 3 bases; J trimming: 4 bases; junction bases outside the gene matches: 12. This CDR3 contains 17 residues. Germline CDR1 and CDR2: LNHDA and SQIVND (reference sequence). In DNA, the CDR3 is TGTGCCAGTAGTATTTGGGCAGGGGGCGTTTCGGCAGATACGCAGTATTTT. Its translation is CASSIWAGGVSADTQYF.

The rearrangement uses TRBV12-3 or TRBV12-4 and TRBJ2-2, with TRBD2 as a possible D gene (6 bases). The CDR3 loop spans 13 amino acids. V was trimmed by 6 bases and J by 6 bases, leaving 11 bases between them. CDR3 in amino acids: CASSLAGPGELFF. CDR3 nucleotide sequence: TGTGCCAGCAGCCTCGCGGGGCCCGGGGAGCTGTTTTTT.

This chain joins TRBV5-1 and TRBJ2-7; 14 positions match TRBD2. Germline-derived CDR1 and CDR2 are SGHRS and YFSETQ. This CDR3 is 16 amino acids long. Trimming took 1 base from V and 5 from J; bases not matched to a gene: 5. CDR3 bases: TGCGCCAGCAGCTTGACGACTAGCGGGGGGGCCGACGAGCAGTACTTC. Translation: CASSLTTSGGADEQYF.

This clone was observed once. The V and J genes are TRBV18 and TRBJ1-1; TRBD1 might be the D (5 bases). V was shortened by 6 bases and J by 3 bases, with 11 bases between the two germline ends. Germline-derived CDR1 and CDR2 are KGHSH and LQKENI. The CDR3 contains 13 residues. The CDR3 is CASSLGVDTEAFF. CDR3 sequence (DNA): TGTGCCAGCTCCCTAGGGGTGGACACTGAAGCTTTCTTT. Combining the CDR3 with reference TRBV18 and TRBJ1-1 gives the whole variable domain NAGVMQNPRHLVRRRGQEARLRCSPMKGHSHVYWYRQLPEEGLKFMVYLQKENIIDESGMPKERFSAEFPKEGPSILRIQQVVRGDSAAYFCASSLGVDTEAFFGQGTRLTVV.

The gene calls are TRBV9 and TRBJ1-4; D may be TRBD1 (6 bases). Trimming cost V 4 bases and J 6 bases, with 16 bases left between them. CDR1 is SGDLS and CDR2 is YYNGEE in the germline V gene. The CDR3 runs 15 residues. The CDR3 here is CASSRLQGRDEKLFF. CDR3 coding DNA: TGTGCCAGCAGCCGACTACAGGGCAGGGATGAAAAACTGTTTTTT.

This chain joins TRBV19 and TRBJ1-5, with a tentative D call TRBD1 (6 bases). CDR1 is LNHDA and CDR2 is SQIVND in the germline V gene (reference sequence). Between the trimmed V and J ends, which lost 5 bases and 0 bases, there was a span of 17 bases. CDR3 size: 17 residues. The CDR3 DNA follows: TGTGCCAGTAGTCCGCGACAGGTACAGCTTAGCAATCAGCCCCAGCATTTT. It is translated as CASSPRQVQLSNQPQHF.

The chain couples TRBV9 to TRBJ2-2; 16 nucleotides match TRBD2. V lost 4 bases to trimming and J lost 5 bases; unmatched junction nucleotides: 11. CDR3 length: 19 amino acids. Germline V gene lookup returns CDR1 SGDLS and CDR2 YYNGEE. Here the CDR3 reads CASSTHPGLAGGPTGELFF. CDR3 sequence (DNA): TGTGCCAGCAGCACACACCCGGGACTAGCGGGGGGGCCGACCGGGGAGCTGTTTTTT. The whole variable domain, filled in from reference TRBV9 and TRBJ2-2, reads DSGVTQTPKHLITATGQRVTLRCSPRSGDLSVYWYQQSLDQGLQFLIQYYNGEERAKGNILERFSAQQFPDLHSELNLSSLELGDSALYFCASSTHPGLAGGPTGELFFGEGSRLTVL.